This T cell receptor (beta chain) stems from a study of T cell repertoires in cytomegalovirus infection. Study at large: Public TCR beta signatures marked donors with CMV infection and the matching HLA.

MiXCR was run by TCRdb on the reads, yielding one entry per CDR3 protein. The sample has approximately 140,000 distinct CDR3 sequences, 5.5% to 8% seen once; the top ten hold 18%. Losses at the gene ends were 7 bases for V and 6 bases for J; bases not matched to a gene: 14. CDR3 length equals 16 residues. Germline assignment: CDR1 SEHNR and CDR2 FQNEAQ (reference sequence). Study-level findings and limits: Of the TCR beta families, the public ones yielded a cumulative frequency that identified carriers of CMV plus the relevant HLA.

This clonotype was recorded many times. The antigen is not known. V gene TRBV7-9 combines with J gene TRBJ2-1; TRBD1 aligns across 8 bases. The receptor was derived from a human donor in good health (CMV status not recorded). Some clones in this sample may be carry-over from other donors' samples. The specimen was PBMCs. CDR3 coding DNA: TGTGCCAGCACCTATTCACAGGGGGAATTACGCAATGAGCAGTTCTTC. Translating it yields CASTYSQGELRNEQFF.